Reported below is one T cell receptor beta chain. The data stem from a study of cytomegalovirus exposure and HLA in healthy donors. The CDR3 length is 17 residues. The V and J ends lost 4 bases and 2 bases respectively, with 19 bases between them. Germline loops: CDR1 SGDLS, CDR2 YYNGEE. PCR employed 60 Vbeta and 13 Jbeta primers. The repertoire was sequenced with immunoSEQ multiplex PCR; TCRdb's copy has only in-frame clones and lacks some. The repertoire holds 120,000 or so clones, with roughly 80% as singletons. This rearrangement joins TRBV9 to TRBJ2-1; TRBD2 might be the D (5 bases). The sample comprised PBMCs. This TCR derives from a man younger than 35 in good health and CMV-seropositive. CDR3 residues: CASSLEGRASPYNEQFF. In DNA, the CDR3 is TGTGCCAGCAGCCTCGAGGGTAGGGCCTCTCCCTACAATGAGCAGTTCTTC. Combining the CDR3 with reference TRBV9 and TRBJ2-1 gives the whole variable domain DSGVTQTPKHLITATGQRVTLRCSPRSGDLSVYWYQQSLDQGLQFLIQYYNGEERAKGNILERFSAQQFPDLHSELNLSSLELGDSALYFCASSLEGRASPYNEQFFGPGTRLTVL.